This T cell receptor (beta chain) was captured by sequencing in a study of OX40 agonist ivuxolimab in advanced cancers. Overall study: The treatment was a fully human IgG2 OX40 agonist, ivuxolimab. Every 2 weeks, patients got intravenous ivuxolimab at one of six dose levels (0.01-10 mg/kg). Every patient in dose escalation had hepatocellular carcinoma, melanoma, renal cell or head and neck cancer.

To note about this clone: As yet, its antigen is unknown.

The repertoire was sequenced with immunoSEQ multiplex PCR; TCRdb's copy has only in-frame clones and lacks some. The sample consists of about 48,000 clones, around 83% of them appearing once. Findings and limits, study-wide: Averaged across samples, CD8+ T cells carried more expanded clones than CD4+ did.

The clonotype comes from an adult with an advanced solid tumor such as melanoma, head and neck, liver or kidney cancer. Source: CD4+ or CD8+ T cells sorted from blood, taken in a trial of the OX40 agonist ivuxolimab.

The DNA for the CDR3 is TGTGCCAGCAGCCGCGGACAGCAGAACTATGGCTACACCTTC. Translated, it gives CASSRGQQNYGYTF. The V call is TRBV4-2, the J call TRBJ1-2; D perhaps matches TRBD1 (6 bases). Germline V CDR1 and CDR2: LGHNA, YNFKEQ. Between the trimmed V and J ends, which lost 4 bases and 2 bases, there was a span of 11 bases. CDR3 length equals 14 residues.